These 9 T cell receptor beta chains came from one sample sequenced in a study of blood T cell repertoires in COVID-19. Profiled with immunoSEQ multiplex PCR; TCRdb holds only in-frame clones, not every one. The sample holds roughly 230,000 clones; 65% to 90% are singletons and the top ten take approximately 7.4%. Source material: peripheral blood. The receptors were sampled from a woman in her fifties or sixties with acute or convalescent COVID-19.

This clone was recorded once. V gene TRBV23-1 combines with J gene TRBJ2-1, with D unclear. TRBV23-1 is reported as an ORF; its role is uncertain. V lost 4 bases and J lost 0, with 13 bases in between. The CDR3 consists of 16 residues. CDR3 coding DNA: TGCGCCAGCAGTCTTAGTCGCCTTAGCTCCTACAATGAGCAGTTCTTC. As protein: CASSLSRLSSYNEQFF.

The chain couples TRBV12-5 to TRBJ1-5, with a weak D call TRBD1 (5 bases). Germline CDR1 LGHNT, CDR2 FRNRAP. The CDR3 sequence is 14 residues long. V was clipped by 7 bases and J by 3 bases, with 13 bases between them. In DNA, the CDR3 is TGTGCTAGTGCCTTGGGGGGGAACAATCAGCCCCAGCATTTT. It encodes CASALGGNNQPQHF.

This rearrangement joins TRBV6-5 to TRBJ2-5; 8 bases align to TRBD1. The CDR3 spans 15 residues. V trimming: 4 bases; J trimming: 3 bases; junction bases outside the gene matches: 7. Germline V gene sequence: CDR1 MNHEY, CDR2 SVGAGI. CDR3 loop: CASSSRQGQKETQYF. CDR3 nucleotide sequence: TGTGCCAGCAGTTCTAGACAGGGGCAGAAAGAGACCCAGTACTTC.

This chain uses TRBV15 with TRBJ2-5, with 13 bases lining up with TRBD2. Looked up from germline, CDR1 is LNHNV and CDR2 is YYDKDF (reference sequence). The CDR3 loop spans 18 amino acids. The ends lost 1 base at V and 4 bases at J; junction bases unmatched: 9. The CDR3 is CATSRGLAGGPISETQYF. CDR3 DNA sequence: TGTGCCACCAGCAGAGGACTAGCGGGAGGACCGATCTCAGAGACCCAGTACTTC.

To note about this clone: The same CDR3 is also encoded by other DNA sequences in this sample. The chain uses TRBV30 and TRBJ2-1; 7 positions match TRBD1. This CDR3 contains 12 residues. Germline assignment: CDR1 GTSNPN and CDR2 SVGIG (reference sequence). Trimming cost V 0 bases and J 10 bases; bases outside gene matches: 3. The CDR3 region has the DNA TGTGCCTGGAGTGTCTTAGGGGGCGAGCAGTTCTTC. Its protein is CAWSVLGGEQFF.

For the CDR3, the DNA is TGCGCCAGCAGGCAGGGCGATGTGGGAGAGACCCAGTACTTC. Its protein is CASRQGDVGETQYF. The V call is TRBV5-1, the J call TRBJ2-5; the D gene is possibly TRBD1 (5 bases). V lost 5 bases and J 4 bases, leaving 15 bases between the germline ends. CDR1 is SGHRS and CDR2 is YFSETQ in the germline V gene. The CDR3 consists of 14 residues.

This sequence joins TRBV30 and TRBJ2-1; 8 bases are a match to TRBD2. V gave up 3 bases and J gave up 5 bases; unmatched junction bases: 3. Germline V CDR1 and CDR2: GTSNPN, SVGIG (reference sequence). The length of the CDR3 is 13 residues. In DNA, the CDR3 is TGTGCCTGGAGACCCGGGGGGGACAATGAGCAGTTCTTC. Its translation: CAWRPGGDNEQFF.

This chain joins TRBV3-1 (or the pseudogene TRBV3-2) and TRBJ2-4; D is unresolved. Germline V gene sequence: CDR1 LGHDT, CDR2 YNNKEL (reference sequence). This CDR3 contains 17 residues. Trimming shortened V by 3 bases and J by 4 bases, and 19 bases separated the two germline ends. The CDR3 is CASSHTAPIQRKNIQYF. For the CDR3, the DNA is TGTGCCAGCAGCCATACAGCTCCCATTCAAAGAAAAAACATTCAGTACTTC.

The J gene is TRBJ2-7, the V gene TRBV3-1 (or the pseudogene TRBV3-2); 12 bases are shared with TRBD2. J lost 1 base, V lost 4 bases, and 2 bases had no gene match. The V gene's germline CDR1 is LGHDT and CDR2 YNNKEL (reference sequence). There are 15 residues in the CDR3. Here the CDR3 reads CASSRGLAGSYEQYF. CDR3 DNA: TGTGCCAGCAGCCGAGGACTAGCGGGGTCCTACGAGCAGTACTTC.